The source of this T cell receptor (beta chain) is a study of PD-1 blockade in classical Hodgkin lymphoma. As for the study in general: Patients got intravenous nivolumab 3 mg/kg every 2 weeks. Whole-study results and caveats: Exclusion was the outcome for patients who began nivolumab under 1 year after ASCT.

The repertoire was sequenced with immunoSEQ multiplex PCR; TCRdb's copy has only in-frame clones and lacks some. The sample yields tens of thousands of clones, around 66% seen once. About this clone itself: Its antigen is not identified. The sample contains more than one DNA sequence encoding this CDR3.

With no exception, relapse followed autologous stem cell transplantation in all patients, and brentuximab vedotin exposure varied. This CDR3 contains 14 residues. V gave up 0 bases and J gave up 2 bases, with 5 bases separating them. CDR1 is SGHDT, CDR2 YYEEEE, per germline. This chain links TRBV5-6 with TRBJ2-2; no clear D. This sequence was found in a human donor with classical Hodgkin lymphoma. Sequencing was performed on peripheral blood mononuclear cells (PBMCs), taken at baseline. The CDR3 region is CASSLGPNTGELFF. The CDR3 region has the DNA TGTGCCAGCAGCTTGGGTCCCAACACCGGGGAGCTGTTTTTT. Filled out from reference TRBV5-6 and TRBJ2-2, the complete variable domain reads DAGVTQSPTHLIKTRGQQVTLRCSPKSGHDTVSWYQQALGQGPQFIFQYYEEEERQRGNFPDRFSGHQFPNYSSELNVNALLLGDSALYLCASSLGPNTGELFFGEGSRLTVL.